This T cell receptor (beta chain) was captured by sequencing in a study of blood T cell repertoires in COVID-19. Study-wide background: Italy, Spain and the United States were the sources of the convalescent and acute COVID-19 samples. The analysed material was cDNA or gDNA that came from T cells, B-cell-depleted T cells, or PBMCs.

Source study methods: It was from reference gene primer amplification that nucleated cell counts were estimated. Assay used: immunoSEQ multiplex PCR; TCRdb lists only in-frame clones, some missing. V and J calls and clone size are those listed in that table; D and trimming were worked out from the DNA. The sample carries 150,000 to 200,000 clones, 70% to 90% recorded once. Trimming cost V 6 bases and J 1 base; bases outside gene matches: 7. CDR3 length: 16 amino acids. Germline V gives CDR1 LNHDA, CDR2 SQIVND (reference sequence). Material for sequencing was peripheral blood. This clonotype was sampled from a man aged 40-49 years with active or convalescent COVID-19. V gene TRBV19 combines with J gene TRBJ1-5, with 9 bases lining up with TRBD1. CDR3 loop: CASRSTGGTSNQPQHF. CDR3 coding DNA: TGTGCCAGTAGGTCGACAGGGGGGACCAGCAATCAGCCCCAGCATTTT.